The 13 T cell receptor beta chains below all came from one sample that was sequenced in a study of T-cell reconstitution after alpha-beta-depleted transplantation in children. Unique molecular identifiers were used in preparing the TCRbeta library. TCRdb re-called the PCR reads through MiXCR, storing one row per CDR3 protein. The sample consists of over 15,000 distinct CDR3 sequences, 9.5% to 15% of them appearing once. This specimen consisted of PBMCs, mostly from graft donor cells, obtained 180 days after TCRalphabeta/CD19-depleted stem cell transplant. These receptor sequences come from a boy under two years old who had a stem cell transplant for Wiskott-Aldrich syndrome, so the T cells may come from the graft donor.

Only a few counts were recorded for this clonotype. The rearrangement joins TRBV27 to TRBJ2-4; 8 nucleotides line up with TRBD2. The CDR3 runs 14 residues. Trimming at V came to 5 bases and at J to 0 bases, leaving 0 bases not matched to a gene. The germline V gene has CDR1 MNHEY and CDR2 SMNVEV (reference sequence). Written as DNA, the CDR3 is TGTGCCAGCAGTCTAGCGGGAGCCAAAAACATTCAGTACTTC. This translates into CASSLAGAKNIQYF.

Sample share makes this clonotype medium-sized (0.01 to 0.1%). The CDR3 loop reads CASSPGWHQPQHF. CDR3 coding DNA: TGTGCCAGCAGCCCCGGGTGGCATCAGCCCCAGCATTTT. The chain is built from TRBV7-9 and TRBJ1-5; D gene ambiguous. CDR1 and CDR2 from the germline V gene are SEHNR and FQNEAQ (reference sequence). The CDR3 is 13 residues long. The ends were cut back, 5 bases at V and 5 bases at J, with 10 bases in the middle.

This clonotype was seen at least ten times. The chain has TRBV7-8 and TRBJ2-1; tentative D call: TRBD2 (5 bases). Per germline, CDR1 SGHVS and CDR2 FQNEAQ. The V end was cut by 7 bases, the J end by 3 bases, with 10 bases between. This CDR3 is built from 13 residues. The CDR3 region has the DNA TGTGCCAGCACCCGCGGGCTCTACAATGAGCAGTTCTTC. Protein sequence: CASTRGLYNEQFF.

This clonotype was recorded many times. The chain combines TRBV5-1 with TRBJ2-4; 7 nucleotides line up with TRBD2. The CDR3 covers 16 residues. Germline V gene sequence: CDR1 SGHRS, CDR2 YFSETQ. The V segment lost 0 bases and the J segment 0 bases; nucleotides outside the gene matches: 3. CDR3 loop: CASSLVIAGAKNIQYF. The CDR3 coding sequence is TGCGCCAGCAGCTTGGTGATAGCGGGAGCCAAAAACATTCAGTACTTC.

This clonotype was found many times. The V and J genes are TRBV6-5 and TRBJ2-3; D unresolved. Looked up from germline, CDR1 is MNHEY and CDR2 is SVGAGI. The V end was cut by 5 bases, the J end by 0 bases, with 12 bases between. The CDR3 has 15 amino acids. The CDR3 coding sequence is TGTGCCAGCAGTACCCGCCGGCTCAGCACAGATACGCAGTATTTT. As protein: CASSTRRLSTDTQYF.

CDR3 DNA: TGTGCCAGCAGCCACGTTGGGGGACTAGCGGTCTACGAGCAGTACTTC. This translates into CASSHVGGLAVYEQYF. The V gene is TRBV6-1, the J gene TRBJ2-7, with TRBD2 identical over 11 bases. CDR1 is MNHNS, CDR2 SASEGT, per germline. Unmatched junction bases numbered 10, after V lost 6 bases and J lost 3 bases. The CDR3 has 16 residues.

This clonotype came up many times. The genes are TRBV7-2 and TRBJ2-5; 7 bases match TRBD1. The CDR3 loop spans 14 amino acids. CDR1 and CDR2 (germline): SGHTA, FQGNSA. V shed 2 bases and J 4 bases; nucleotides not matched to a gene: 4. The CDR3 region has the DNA TGTGCCAGCAGCTTACCCAGGGGGAGAGAGACCCAGTACTTC. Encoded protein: CASSLPRGRETQYF.

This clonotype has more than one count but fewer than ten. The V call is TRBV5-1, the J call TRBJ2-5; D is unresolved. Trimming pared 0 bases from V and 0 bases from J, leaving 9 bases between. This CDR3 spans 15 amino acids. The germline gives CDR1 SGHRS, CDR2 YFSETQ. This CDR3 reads CASSLATVYQETQYF. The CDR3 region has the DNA TGCGCCAGCAGCTTGGCGACTGTGTACCAAGAGACCCAGTACTTC.

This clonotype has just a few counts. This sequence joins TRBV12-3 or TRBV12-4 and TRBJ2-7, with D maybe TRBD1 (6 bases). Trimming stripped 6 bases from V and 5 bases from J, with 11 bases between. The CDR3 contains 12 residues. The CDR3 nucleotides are TGTGCCAGCAGCTCTACAGGGAACGAGCAGTACTTC. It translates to CASSSTGNEQYF.

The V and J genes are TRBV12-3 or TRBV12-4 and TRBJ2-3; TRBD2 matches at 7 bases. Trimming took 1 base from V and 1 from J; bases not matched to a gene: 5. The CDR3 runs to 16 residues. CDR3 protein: CASSLGLAGRTDTQYF. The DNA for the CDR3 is TGTGCCAGCAGTTTAGGACTAGCCGGTCGCACAGATACGCAGTATTTT.

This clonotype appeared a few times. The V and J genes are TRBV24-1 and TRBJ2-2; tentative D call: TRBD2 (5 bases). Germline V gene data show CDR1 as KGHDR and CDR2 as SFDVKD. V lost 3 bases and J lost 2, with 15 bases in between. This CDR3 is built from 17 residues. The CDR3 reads CATSDPSGPINTGELFF. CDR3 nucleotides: TGTGCCACCAGTGATCCCAGCGGACCAATTAACACCGGGGAGCTGTTTTTT.

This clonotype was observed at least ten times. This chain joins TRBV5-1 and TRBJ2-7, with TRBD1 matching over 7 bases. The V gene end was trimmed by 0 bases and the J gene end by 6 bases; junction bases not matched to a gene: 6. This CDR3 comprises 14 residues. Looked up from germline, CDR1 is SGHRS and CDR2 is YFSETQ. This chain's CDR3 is CASSLGQGSSEQYF. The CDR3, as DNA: TGCGCCAGCAGCTTGGGACAGGGTTCATCCGAGCAGTACTTC.

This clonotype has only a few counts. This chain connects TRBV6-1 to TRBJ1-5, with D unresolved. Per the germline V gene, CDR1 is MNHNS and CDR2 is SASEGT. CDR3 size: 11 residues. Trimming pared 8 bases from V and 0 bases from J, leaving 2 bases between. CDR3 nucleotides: TGTGCCAGCGCTAGCAATCAGCCCCAGCATTTT. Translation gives CASASNQPQHF.